This T cell receptor (beta chain) stems from a study of cytomegalovirus exposure and HLA in healthy donors. The germline gives CDR1 SGDLS, CDR2 YYNGEE. J lost 5 bases, V lost 3 bases, and 15 bases had no gene match. The CDR3 has 18 residues. 60 Vbeta and 13 Jbeta primers were used in PCR. Source study methods: A later analysis tallied about 80 million unique TCR beta chains, some 10 million of them shared. Clones were read by immunoSEQ multiplex PCR, and TCRdb kept only the in-frame ones, dropping some. V and J calls plus clone size are reproduced from that table; the DNA served to infer D and trimming. The sample yields over 85,000 clones, roughly 73% seen once.

The chain combines TRBV9 with TRBJ1-2; 11 bases fit TRBD1. The TCR was taken from a man aged 35-49 years in good health and CMV-seronegative. Sequencing was carried out using PBMCs. The CDR3 protein is CASSAHRTGGEGGYGYTF. The CDR3 DNA reads TGTGCCAGCAGCGCCCACCGGACAGGGGGCGAGGGCGGGTATGGCTACACCTTC.